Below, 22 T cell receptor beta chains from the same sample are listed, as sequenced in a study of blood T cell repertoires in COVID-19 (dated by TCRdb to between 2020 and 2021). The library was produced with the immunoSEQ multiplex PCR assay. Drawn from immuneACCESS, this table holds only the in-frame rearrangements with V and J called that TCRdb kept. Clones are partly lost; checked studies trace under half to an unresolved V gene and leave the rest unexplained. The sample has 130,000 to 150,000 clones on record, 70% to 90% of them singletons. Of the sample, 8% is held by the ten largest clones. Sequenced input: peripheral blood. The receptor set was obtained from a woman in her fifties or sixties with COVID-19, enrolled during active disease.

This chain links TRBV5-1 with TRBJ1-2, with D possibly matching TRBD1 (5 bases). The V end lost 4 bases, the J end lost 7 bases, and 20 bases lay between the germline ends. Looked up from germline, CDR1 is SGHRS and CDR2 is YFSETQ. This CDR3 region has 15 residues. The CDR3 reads CASSDWTPTSGGYTF. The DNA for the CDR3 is TGCGCCAGCAGCGACTGGACACCCACCTCCGGTGGCTACACCTTC.

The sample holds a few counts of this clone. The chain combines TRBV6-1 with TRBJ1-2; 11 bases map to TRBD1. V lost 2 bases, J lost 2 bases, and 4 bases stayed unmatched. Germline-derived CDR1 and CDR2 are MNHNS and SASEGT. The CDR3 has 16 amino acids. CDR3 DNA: TGTGCCAGCAGTGAATCCTGGACAGGGGGCAACTATGGCTACACCTTC. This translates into CASSESWTGGNYGYTF.

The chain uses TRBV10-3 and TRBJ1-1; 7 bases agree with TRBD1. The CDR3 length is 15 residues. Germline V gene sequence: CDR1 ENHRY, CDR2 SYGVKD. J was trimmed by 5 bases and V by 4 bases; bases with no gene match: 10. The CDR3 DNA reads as TGTGCCATCAGTGGCGCAACAGGGGCCGGTACTGAAGCTTTCTTT. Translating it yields CAISGATGAGTEAFF.

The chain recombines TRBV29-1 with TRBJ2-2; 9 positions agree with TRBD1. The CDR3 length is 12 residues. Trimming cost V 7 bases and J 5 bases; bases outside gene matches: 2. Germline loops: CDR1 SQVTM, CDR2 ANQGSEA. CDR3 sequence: CSGGQGTGELFF. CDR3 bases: TGCAGCGGCGGACAGGGGACCGGGGAGCTGTTTTTT.

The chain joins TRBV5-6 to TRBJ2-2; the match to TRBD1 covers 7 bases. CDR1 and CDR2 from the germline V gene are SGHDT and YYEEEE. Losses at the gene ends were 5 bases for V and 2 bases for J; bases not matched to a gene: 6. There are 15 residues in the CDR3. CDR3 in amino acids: CASRRQGINTGELFF. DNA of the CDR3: TGTGCCAGCAGACGACAGGGTATCAACACCGGGGAGCTGTTTTTT.

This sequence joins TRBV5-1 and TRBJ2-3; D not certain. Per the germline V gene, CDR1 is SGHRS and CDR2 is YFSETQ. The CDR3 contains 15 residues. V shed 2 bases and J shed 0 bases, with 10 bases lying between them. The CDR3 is CASSFAARSTDTQYF. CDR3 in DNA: TGCGCCAGCAGCTTCGCGGCACGGAGCACAGATACGCAGTATTTT.

CDR3 bases: TGTGCCAGCAAGAAGGGACACCCCTCTGGAAACACCATATATTTT. Its translation: CASKKGHPSGNTIYF. The chain has TRBV27 and TRBJ1-3; D possibly corresponds to TRBD1 (6 bases). The CDR3 runs 15 residues. Deletions cut 7 bases from V and 0 bases from J, with 13 bases between. CDR1 and CDR2 (germline): MNHEY, SMNVEV (reference sequence).

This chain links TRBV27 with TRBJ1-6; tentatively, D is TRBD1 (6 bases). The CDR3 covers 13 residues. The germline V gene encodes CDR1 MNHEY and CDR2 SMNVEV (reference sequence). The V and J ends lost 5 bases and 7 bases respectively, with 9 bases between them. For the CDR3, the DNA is TGTGCCAGCAGTCCCAGGGGCAATTCACCCCTCCACTTT. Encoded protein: CASSPRGNSPLHF.

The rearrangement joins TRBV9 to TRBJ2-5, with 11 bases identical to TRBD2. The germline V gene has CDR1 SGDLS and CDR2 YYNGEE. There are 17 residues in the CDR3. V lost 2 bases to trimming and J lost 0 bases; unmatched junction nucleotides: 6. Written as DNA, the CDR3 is TGTGCCAGCAGCGTCCGGGAGACTAGCGGGGACCAAGAGACCCAGTACTTC. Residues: CASSVRETSGDQETQYF.

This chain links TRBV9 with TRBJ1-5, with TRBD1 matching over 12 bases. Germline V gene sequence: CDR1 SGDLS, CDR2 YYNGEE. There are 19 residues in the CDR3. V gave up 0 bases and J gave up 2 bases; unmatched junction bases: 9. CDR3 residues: CASSVGDRGPEDGNQPQHF. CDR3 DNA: TGTGCCAGCAGCGTAGGGGACAGGGGGCCCGAGGATGGCAATCAGCCCCAGCATTTT.

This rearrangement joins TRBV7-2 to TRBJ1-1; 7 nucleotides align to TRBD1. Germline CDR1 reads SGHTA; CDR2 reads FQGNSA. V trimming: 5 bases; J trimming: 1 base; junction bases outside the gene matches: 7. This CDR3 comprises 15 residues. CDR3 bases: TGTGCCAGCAGCCCCCGGGACAGAAAGAACACTGAAGCTTTCTTT. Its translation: CASSPRDRKNTEAFF.

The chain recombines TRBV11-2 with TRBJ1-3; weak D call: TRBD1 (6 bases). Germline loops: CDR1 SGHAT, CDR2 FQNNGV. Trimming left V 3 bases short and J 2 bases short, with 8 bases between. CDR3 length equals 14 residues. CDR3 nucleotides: TGTGCCAGCAGCTTGGGGACACCTGGAAACACCATATATTTT. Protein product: CASSLGTPGNTIYF. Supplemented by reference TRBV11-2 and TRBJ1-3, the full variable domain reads EAGVAQSPRYKIIEKRQSVAFWCNPISGHATLYWYQQILGQGPKLLIQFQNNGVVDDSQLPKDRFSAERLKGVDSTLKIQPAKLEDSAVYLCASSLGTPGNTIYFGEGSWLTVV.

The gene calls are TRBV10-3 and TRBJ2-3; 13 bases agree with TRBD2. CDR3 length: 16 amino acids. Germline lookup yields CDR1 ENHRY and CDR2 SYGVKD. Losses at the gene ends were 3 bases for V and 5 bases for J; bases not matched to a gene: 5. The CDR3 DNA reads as TGTGCCATCAGTGATGGGACTAGCGGGGAGGGAGATACGCAGTATTTT. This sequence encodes CAISDGTSGEGDTQYF.

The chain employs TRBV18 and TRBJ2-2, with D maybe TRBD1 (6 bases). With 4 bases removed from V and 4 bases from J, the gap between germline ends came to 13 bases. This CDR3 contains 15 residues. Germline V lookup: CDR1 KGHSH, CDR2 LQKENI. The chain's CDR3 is CASSRTGTSTGELFF. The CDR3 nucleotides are TGTGCCAGCTCACGAACCGGGACATCCACCGGGGAGCTGTTTTTT. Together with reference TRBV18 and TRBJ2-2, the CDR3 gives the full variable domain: NAGVMQNPRHLVRRRGQEARLRCSPMKGHSHVYWYRQLPEEGLKFMVYLQKENIIDESGMPKERFSAEFPKEGPSILRIQQVVRGDSAAYFCASSRTGTSTGELFFGEGSRLTVL.

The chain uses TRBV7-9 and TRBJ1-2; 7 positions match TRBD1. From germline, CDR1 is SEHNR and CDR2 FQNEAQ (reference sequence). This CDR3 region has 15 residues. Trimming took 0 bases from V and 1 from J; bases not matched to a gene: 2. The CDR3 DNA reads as TGTGCCAGCAGCTTAGCTGGGACAGTTAACTATGGCTACACCTTC. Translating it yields CASSLAGTVNYGYTF.

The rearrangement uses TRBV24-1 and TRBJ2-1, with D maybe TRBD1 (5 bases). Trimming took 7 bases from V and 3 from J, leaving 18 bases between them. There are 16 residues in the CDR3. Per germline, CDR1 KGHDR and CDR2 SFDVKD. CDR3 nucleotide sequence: TGTGCCACCAGCGCTAAGACAGCTGAATTCTACAATGAGCAGTTCTTC. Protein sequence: CATSAKTAEFYNEQFF.

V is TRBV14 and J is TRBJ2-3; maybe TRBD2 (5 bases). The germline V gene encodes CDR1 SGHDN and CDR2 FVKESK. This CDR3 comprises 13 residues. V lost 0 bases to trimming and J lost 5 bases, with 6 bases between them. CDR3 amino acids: CASSQDGGDTQYF. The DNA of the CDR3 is TGTGCCAGCAGCCAAGATGGAGGAGATACGCAGTATTTT.

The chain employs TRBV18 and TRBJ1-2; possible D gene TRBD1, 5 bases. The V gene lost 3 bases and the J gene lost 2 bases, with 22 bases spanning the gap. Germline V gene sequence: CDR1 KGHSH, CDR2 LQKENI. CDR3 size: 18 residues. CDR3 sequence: CASSPSESSGLTNYGYTF. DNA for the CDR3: TGTGCCAGCTCACCGTCAGAAAGTTCAGGGTTGACGAACTATGGCTACACCTTC. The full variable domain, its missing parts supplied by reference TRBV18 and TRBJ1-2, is NAGVMQNPRHLVRRRGQEARLRCSPMKGHSHVYWYRQLPEEGLKFMVYLQKENIIDESGMPKERFSAEFPKEGPSILRIQQVVRGDSAAYFCASSPSESSGLTNYGYTFGSGTRLTVV.

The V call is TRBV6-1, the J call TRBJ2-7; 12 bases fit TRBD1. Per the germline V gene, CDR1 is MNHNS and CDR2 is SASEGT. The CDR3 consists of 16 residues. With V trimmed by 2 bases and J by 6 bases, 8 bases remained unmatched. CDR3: CASSELAPGQGAEQYF. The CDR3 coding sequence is TGTGCCAGCAGTGAATTAGCTCCGGGACAGGGGGCCGAGCAGTACTTC.

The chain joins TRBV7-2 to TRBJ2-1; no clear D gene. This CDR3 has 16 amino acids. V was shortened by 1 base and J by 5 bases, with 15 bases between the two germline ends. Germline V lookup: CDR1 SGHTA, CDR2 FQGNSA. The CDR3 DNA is TGTGCCAGCAGCTTAGGGGTTACCAGAGGCCACAATGAGCAGTTCTTC. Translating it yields CASSLGVTRGHNEQFF.

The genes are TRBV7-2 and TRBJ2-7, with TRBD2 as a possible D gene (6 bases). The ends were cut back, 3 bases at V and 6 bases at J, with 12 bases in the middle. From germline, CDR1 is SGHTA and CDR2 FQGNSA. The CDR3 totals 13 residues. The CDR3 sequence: CASSFSHGGEQYF. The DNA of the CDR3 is TGTGCCAGCAGCTTTAGCCACGGGGGCGAGCAGTACTTC.

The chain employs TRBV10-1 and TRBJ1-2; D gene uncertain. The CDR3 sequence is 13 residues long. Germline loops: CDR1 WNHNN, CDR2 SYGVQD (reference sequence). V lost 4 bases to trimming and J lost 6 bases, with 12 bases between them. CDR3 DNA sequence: TGCGCCAGCAGTGCTTCGGGTGGCAATGGCTACACCTTC. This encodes CASSASGGNGYTF.